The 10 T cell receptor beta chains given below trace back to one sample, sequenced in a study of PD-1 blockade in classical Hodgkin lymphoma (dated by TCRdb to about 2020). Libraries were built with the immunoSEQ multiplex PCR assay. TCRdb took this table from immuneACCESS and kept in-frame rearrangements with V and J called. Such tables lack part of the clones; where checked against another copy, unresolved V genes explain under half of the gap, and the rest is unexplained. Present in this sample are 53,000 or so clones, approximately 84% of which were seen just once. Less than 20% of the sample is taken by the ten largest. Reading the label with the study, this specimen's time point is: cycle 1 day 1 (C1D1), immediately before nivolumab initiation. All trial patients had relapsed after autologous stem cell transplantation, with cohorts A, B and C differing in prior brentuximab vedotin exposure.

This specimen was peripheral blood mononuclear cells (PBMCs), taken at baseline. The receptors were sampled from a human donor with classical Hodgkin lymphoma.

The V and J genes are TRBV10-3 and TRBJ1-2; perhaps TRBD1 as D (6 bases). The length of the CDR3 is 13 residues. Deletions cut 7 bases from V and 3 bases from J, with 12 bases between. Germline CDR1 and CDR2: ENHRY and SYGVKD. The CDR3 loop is CAIMGGADYGYTF. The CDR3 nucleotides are TGTGCCATCATGGGGGGCGCGGACTATGGCTACACCTTC.

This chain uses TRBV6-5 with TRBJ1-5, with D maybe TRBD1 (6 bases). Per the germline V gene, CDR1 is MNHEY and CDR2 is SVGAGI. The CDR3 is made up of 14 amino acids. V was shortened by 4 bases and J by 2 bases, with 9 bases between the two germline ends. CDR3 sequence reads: CASSSRTGNQPQHF. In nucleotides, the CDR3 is TGTGCCAGCAGTTCGCGGACAGGCAATCAGCCCCAGCATTTT.

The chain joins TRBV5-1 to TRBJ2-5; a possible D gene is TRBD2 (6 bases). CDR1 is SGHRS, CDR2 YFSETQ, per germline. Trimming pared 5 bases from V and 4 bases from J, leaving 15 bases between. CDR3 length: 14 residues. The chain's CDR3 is CASRDGLNGETQYF. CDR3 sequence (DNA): TGCGCCAGCAGGGACGGACTAAATGGAGAGACCCAGTACTTC.

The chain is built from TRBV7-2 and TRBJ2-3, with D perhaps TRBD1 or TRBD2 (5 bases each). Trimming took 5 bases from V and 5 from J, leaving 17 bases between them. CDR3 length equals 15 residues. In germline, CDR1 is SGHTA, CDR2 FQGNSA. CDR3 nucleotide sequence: TGTGCCAGCAGCGCCCGGGACGGTTTTATAGATACGCAGTATTTT. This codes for CASSARDGFIDTQYF.

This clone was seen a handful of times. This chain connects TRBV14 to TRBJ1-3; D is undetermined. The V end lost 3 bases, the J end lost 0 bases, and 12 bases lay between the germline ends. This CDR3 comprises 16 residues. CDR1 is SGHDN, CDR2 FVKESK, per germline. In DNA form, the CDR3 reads TGTGCCAGCAGCCACCTGCGGGAGGGCTCTGGAAACACCATATATTTT. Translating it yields CASSHLREGSGNTIYF.

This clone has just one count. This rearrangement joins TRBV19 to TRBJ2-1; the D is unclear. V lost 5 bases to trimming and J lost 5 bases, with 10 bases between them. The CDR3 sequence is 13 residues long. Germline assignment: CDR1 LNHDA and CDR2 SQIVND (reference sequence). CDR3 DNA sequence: TGTGCCAGTAGTCCCTTGACCCACAATGAGCAGTTCTTC. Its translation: CASSPLTHNEQFF.

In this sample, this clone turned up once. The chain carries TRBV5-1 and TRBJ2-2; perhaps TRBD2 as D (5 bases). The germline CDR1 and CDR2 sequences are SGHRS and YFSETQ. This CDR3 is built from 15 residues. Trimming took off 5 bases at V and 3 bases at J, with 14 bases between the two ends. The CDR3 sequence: CASSPRGSDTGELFF. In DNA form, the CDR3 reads TGCGCCAGCAGTCCCCGTGGGAGCGACACCGGGGAGCTGTTTTTT.

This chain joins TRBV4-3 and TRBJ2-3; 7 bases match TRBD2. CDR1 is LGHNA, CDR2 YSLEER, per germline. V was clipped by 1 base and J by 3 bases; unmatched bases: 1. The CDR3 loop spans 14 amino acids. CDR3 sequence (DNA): TGCGCCAGCAGCCAAGGCGGGAGAACAGATACGCAGTATTTT. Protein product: CASSQGGRTDTQYF.

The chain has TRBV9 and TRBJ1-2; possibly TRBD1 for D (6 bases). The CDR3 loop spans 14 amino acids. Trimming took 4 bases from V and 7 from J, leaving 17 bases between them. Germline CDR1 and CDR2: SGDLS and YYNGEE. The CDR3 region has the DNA TGTGCCAGCAGCCCCTCACGGGGGGCGGGTGGCTACACCTTC. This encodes CASSPSRGAGGYTF.

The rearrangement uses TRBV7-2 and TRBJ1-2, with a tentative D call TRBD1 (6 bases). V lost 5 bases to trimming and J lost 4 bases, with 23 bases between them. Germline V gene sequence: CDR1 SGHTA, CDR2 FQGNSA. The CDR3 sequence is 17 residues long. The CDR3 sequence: CASSKGGAPTRGYGYTF. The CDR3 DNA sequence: TGTGCCAGCAGCAAGGGGGGGGCCCCCACAAGGGGCTATGGCTACACCTTC.